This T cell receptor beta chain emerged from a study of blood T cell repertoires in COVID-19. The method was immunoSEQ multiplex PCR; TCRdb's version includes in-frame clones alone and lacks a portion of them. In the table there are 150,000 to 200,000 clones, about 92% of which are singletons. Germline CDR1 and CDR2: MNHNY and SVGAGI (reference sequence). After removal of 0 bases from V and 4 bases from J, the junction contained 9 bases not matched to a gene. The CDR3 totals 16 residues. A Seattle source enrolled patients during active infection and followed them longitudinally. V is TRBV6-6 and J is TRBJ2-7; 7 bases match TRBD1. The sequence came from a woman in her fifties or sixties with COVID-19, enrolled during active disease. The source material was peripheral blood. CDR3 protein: CASSYSTAGGTYEQYF. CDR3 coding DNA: TGTGCCAGCAGTTACTCGACGGCAGGGGGAACGTACGAGCAGTACTTC.